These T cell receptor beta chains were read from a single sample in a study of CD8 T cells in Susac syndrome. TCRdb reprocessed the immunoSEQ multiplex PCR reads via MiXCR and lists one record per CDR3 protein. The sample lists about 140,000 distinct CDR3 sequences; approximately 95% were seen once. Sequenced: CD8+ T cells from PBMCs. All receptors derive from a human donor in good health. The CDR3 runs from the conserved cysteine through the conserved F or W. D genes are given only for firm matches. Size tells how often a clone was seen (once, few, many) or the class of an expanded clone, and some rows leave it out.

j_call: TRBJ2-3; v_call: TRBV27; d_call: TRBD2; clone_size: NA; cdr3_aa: CASSFGLAGGTDTQYF; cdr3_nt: TGTGCCAGCAGTTTTGGACTAGCGGGAGGTACAGATACGCAGTATTTT
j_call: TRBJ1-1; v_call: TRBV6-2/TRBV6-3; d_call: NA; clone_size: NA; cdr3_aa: CASRDPGGVEAFF; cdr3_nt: TGTGCCAGCAGGGACCCAGGTGGAGTTGAAGCTTTCTTT
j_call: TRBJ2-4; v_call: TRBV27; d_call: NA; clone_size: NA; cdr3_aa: CASSFLQSSGYIQYF; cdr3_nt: TGTGCCAGCAGTTTTTTACAAAGTTCCGGGTACATTCAGTACTTC
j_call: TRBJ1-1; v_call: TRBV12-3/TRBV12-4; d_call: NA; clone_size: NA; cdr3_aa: CASSLGAGNTEAFF; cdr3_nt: TGTGCCAGCAGTTTAGGTGCGGGAAACACTGAAGCTTTCTTT
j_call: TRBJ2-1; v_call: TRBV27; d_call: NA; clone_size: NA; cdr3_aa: CASRELTSSYNEQFF; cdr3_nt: TGTGCCAGCAGAGAGCTAACGAGCTCCTACAATGAGCAGTTCTTC
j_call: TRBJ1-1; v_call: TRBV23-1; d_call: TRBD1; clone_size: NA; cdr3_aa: CASSQSILTLVLGPGGMYTEAFF; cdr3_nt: TGCGCCAGCAGTCAATCCATCCTCACCTTGGTCTTGGGCCCAGGGGGCATGTACACTGAAGCTTTCTTT
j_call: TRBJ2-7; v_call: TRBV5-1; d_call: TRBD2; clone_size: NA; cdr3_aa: CASSLDGTRGYEQYF; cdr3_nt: TGCGCCAGCAGCTTGGATGGGACTAGAGGTTACGAGCAGTACTTC
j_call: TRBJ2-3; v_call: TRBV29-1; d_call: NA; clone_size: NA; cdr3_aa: CSVGSDTQYF; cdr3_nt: TGCAGCGTTGGGTCAGATACGCAGTATTTT
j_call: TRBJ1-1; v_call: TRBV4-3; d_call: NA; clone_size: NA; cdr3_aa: CASSHPGTGNTEAFF; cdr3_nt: TGCGCCAGCAGCCACCCCGGGACGGGGAACACTGAAGCTTTCTTT
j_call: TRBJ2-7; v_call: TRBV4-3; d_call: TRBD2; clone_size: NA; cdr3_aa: CASSQRGEVAGIYEQYF; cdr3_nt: TGCGCCAGCAGCCAAAGAGGGGAAGTAGCGGGGATTTACGAGCAGTACTTC
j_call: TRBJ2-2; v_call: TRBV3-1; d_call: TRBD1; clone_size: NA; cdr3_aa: CASSQATGPSTGELFF; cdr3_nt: TGTGCCAGCAGCCAAGCGACAGGGCCGAGCACCGGGGAGCTGTTTTTT
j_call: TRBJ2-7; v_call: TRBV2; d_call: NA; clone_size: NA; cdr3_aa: CASSGRRKDYEQYF; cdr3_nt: TGTGCCAGCAGTGGTCGCAGGAAAGACTACGAGCAGTACTTC
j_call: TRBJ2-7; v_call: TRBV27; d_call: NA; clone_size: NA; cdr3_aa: CASSLGYLYEQYF; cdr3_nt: TGTGCCAGCAGTTTGGGGTACCTCTACGAGCAGTACTTC
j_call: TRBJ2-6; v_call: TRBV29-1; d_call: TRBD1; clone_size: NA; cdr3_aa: CSVENDRDANSGANVLTF; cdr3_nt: TGCAGCGTTGAGAACGACAGGGATGCTAACTCTGGGGCCAACGTCCTGACTTTC
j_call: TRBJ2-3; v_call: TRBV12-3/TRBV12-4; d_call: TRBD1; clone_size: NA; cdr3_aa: CASSLIGQGASTQYF; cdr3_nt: TGTGCCAGCAGTTTGATTGGGCAGGGGGCATCGACGCAGTATTTT
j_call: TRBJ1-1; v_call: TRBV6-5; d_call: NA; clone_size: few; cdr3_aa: CASSYSTGHLNTEAFF; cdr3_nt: TGTGCCAGCAGTTACTCGACGGGACACCTGAACACTGAAGCTTTCTTT
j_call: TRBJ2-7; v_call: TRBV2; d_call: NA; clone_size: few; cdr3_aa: CASSAPYEQYF; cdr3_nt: TGTGCCAGCAGTGCCCCCTACGAGCAGTACTTC
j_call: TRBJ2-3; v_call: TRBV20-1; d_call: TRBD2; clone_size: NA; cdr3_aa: CSAQAGEYTDTQYF; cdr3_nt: TGCAGTGCCCAAGCGGGAGAATACACAGATACGCAGTATTTT
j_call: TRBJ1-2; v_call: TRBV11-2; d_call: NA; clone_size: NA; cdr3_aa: CASSGGGTNYGYTF; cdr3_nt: TGTGCCAGCAGCGGAGGCGGGACTAACTATGGCTACACCTTC
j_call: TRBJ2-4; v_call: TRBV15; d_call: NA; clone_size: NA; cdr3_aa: CATSRGAKNIQYF; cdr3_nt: TGTGCCACCAGCAGAGGAGCCAAAAACATTCAGTACTTC
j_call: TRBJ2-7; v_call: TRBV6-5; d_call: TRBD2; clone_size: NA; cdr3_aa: CASCCGTTSYEQYF; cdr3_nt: TGTGCCAGCTGCTGCGGGACTACCTCCTACGAGCAGTACTTC
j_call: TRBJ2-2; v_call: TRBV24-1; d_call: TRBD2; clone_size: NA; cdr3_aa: CATPGRENTGELFF; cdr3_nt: TGTGCCACCCCGGGGAGGGAGAACACCGGGGAGCTGTTTTTT
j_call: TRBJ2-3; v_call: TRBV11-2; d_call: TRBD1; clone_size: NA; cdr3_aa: CASSLGQGVFTDTQYF; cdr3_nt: TGTGCCAGCAGCTTGGGACAGGGGGTTTTCACAGATACGCAGTATTTT
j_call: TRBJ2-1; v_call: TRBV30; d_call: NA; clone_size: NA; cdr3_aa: CAWSEGTAYNEQFF; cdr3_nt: TGTGCCTGGAGTGAAGGTACAGCATACAATGAGCAGTTCTTC
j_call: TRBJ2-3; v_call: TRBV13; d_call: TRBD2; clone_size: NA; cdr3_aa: CASSSRRPILAGVIDTQYF; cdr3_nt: TGTGCCAGCAGCTCCAGACGCCCCATCCTAGCGGGAGTAATAGATACGCAGTATTTT
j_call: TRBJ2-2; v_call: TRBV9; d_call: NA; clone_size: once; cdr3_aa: CASSALETGELFF; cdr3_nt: TGTGCCAGCAGCGCCCTAGAGACCGGGGAGCTGTTTTTT
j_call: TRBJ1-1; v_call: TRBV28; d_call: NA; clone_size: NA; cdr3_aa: CASSLPGGRENTEAFF; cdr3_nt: TGTGCCAGCAGTTTACCCGGTGGGCGGGAGAACACTGAAGCTTTCTTT
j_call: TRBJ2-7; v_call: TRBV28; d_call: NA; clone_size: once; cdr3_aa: CASTSPLSAPYEQYF; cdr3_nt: TGTGCCAGCACTAGCCCTCTGTCCGCGCCCTACGAGCAGTACTTC
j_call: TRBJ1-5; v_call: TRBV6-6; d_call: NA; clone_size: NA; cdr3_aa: CASSYGGAEQPQHF; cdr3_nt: TGTGCCAGCAGTTACGGGGGGGCGGAGCAGCCCCAGCATTTT
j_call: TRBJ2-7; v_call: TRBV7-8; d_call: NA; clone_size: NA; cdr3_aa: CASSLFGAEWLIGGPVSEQYF; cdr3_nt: TGTGCCAGCAGCTTATTTGGGGCAGAATGGTTAATAGGTGGTCCCGTTAGCGAGCAGTACTTC
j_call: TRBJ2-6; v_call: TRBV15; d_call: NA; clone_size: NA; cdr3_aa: CATSRQRSGANVLTF; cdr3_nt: TGTGCCACCAGCCGTCAGCGCTCTGGGGCCAACGTCCTGACTTTC
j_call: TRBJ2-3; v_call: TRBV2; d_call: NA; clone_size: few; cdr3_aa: CASRTDTQYF; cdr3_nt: TGTGCCAGCCGCACAGATACGCAGTATTTT
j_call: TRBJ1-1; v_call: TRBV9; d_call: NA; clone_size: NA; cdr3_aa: CASSVGGDNTEAFF; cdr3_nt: TGTGCCAGCAGCGTAGGTGGGGATAACACTGAAGCTTTCTTT
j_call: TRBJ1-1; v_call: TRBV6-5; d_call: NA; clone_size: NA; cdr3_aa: CASSYSRFLSLENTEAFF; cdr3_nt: TGTGCCAGCAGTTACTCTCGTTTTTTGTCTCTCGAGAACACTGAAGCTTTCTTT
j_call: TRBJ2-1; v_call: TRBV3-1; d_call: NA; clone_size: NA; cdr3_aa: CASSHAAANEQFF; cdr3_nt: TGTGCCAGCAGCCATGCCGCTGCCAATGAGCAGTTCTTC
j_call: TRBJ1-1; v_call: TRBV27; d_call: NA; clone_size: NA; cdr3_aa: CASGRGNTEAFF; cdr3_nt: TGTGCCAGCGGTCGGGGCAACACTGAAGCTTTCTTT
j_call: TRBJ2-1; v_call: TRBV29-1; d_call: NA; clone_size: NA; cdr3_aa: CSVEDPRYNEQFF; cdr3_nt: TGCAGCGTTGAAGATCCGCGATACAATGAGCAGTTCTTC
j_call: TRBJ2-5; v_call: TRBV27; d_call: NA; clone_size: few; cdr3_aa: CASSYGAGETQYF; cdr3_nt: TGTGCCAGCAGTTACGGGGCTGGGGAGACCCAGTACTTC
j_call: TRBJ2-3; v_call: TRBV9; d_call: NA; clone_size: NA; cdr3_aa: CASSVSLILTDTQYF; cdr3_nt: TGTGCCAGCAGCGTCTCACTAATCCTCACAGATACGCAGTATTTT
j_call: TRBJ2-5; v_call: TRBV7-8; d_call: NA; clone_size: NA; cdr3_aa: CASSRTPETQYF; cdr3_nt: TGTGCCAGCAGTCGTACCCCAGAGACCCAGTACTTC
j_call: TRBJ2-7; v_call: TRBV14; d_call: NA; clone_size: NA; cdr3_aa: CASSPGFPHEQYF; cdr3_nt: TGTGCCAGCAGCCCAGGGTTTCCCCACGAGCAGTACTTC
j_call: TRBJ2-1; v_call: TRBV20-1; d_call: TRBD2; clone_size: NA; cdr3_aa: CSASRLAGVYSYNEQFF; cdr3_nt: TGCAGTGCTAGTAGACTAGCGGGAGTCTACTCCTACAATGAGCAGTTCTTC
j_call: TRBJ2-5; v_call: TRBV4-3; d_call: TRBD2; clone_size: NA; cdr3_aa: CASSPTGGLVETQYF; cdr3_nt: TGCGCCAGCAGCCCTACGGGGGGACTCGTAGAGACCCAGTACTTC
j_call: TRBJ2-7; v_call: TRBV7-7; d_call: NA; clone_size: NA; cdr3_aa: CASSLALSEEQYF; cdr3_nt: TGTGCCAGCAGCTTAGCCCTGTCTGAGGAGCAGTACTTC
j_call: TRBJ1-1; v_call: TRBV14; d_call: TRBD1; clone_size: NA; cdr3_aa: CASSYIPGQHMNTEAFF; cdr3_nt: TGTGCCAGCAGCTACATCCCGGGACAGCACATGAACACTGAAGCTTTCTTT
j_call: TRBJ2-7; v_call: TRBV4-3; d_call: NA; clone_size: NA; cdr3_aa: CASSQEVTLYEQYF; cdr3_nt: TGCGCCAGCAGCCAAGAAGTAACCCTCTACGAGCAGTACTTC
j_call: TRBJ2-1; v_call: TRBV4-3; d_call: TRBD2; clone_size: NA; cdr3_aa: CASSQLRLAGPNEQFF; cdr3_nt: TGCGCCAGCAGCCAACTTCGACTAGCGGGTCCCAATGAGCAGTTCTTC
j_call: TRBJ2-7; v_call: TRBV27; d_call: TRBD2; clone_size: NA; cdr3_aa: CASSLTTSFSSYEQYF; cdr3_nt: TGTGCCAGCAGTTTGACGACTAGCTTCAGCTCCTACGAGCAGTACTTC